Included here is one T cell receptor beta chain sequence, with context. Since a much larger clone is just one base distant, this may be a read error. As the CDR3 is not closed by the conserved phenylalanine or tryptophan, this likely results from a read error. It is unclear where the CDR3 begins or ends on the DNA, so no DNA is shown, and the CDR3 is as TCRdb lists it. This specimen belongs to a study of Graves' ophthalmopathy and Graves' hyperthyroidism. The CDR3 is 11 residues long, counting both termini. Germline V lookup: CDR1 MDHEN, CDR2 SYDVKM. The TCR beta CDR3 regions underwent amplification from RNA transcripts. An opening RT-PCR round employed HTBI primers and preceded a second-round multiplex PCR. Each CDR3 protein is one row after TCRdb ran MiXCR on the multiplex PCR reads. The sample has some 350,000 distinct CDR3 sequences, about 18% seen once; the top ten hold roughly 2.4%.

The sample was peripheral blood. This chain links TRBV28 with TRBJ1-1; TRBD1, the D gene given by the table, was not confirmed from the DNA. The TCR was taken from an adult woman with stable Graves' hyperthyroidism. The CDR3 loop reads CTSSEADRGLL.